One and the same sample provided the 22 T cell receptor beta chains below, sequenced in a study of Ad26.COV2.S vaccination and SARS-CoV-2 variants. Treatment indicated: about 20 received Ad26.COV2.S at low or high dose, single or two shots; several received placebo; per-sample allocation not given. Samples were taken on day 63 after the first vaccine or placebo injection. Measured with immunoSEQ multiplex PCR; TCRdb has only the in-frame clones, and not every one. This sample has over 450,000 clones, with about nine tenths found just once. This material consisted of peripheral blood, taken in a trial of Ad26.COV2.S vaccine versus placebo. The receptors shown here come from a person aged 18-60 years who received the Ad26.COV2.S COVID-19 vaccine or a placebo.

The J gene is TRBJ1-2, the V gene TRBV6-5, with 9 bases lining up with TRBD1. CDR1 and CDR2 (germline): MNHEY, SVGAGI. The CDR3 extends over 14 amino acids. The V gene end was trimmed by 5 bases and the J gene end by 7 bases; junction bases not matched to a gene: 8. The CDR3 DNA reads TGTGCCAGCAGTAGAAAACAGGGGGCGAGTGGCTACACCTTC. This translates into CASSRKQGASGYTF.

The rearrangement links TRBV28 to TRBJ2-5, with a tentative D call TRBD2 (5 bases). The CDR3 has 15 amino acids. Trimming stripped 2 bases from V and 1 base from J, with 11 bases between. Germline lookup yields CDR1 MDHEN and CDR2 SYDVKM. CDR3 nucleotides: TGTGCCAGCAGTTTACTTGCGGGCCCCCAAGAGACCCAGTACTTC. Translating it yields CASSLLAGPQETQYF.

The chain employs TRBV30 and TRBJ2-1, with D possibly being TRBD1 (6 bases). Trimming cost V 5 bases and J 5 bases, with 16 bases left between them. There are 14 residues in the CDR3. From germline, CDR1 is GTSNPN and CDR2 SVGIG (reference sequence). The CDR3 region has the DNA TGTGCCTGGGTGGGGACAAACGGCCACAATGAGCAGTTCTTC. This sequence encodes CAWVGTNGHNEQFF. The full variable domain, completed using reference TRBV30 and TRBJ2-1, is SQTIHQWPATLVQPVGSPLSLECTVEGTSNPNLYWYRQAAGRGLQLLFYSVGIGQISSEVPQNLSASRPQDRQFILSSKKLLLSDSGFYLCAWVGTNGHNEQFFGPGTRLTVL.

J is TRBJ1-5 and V is TRBV15; D uncertain. V lost 1 base to trimming and J lost 1 base, with 8 bases between them. Germline V gene data show CDR1 as LNHNV and CDR2 as YYDKDF (reference sequence). This CDR3 region has 15 residues. The CDR3 region has the DNA TGTGCCACCAGCAGAGTTTCTACGAGCAATCAGCCCCAGCATTTT. The encoded protein is CATSRVSTSNQPQHF.

The CDR3 protein is CASNTTGRQRDTNYGYTF. CDR3 DNA sequence: TGTGCCAGCAACACTACGGGACGACAGAGAGATACTAACTATGGCTACACCTTC. The J gene is TRBJ1-2, the V gene TRBV7-9; possible D gene TRBD1, 5 bases. Deletions cut 7 bases from V and 0 bases from J, with 24 bases between. CDR1 and CDR2 from the germline V gene are SEHNR and FQNEAQ (reference sequence). The CDR3 runs 18 residues.

The chain carries TRBV27 and TRBJ1-2; TRBD1 matches 11 bases. Germline assignment: CDR1 MNHEY and CDR2 SMNVEV (reference sequence). V lost 2 bases and J lost 4; bases outside the gene matches: 3. The CDR3 sequence is 15 residues long. The DNA for the CDR3 is TGTGCCAGCAGTTTACTGGGACAGGGGGTCTATGGCTACACCTTC. It is translated as CASSLLGQGVYGYTF.

CDR3 DNA sequence: TGTGCCAGCAGCCAGGGAACTAGTTTCGAGACCCAGTACTTC. It codes for CASSQGTSFETQYF. The J gene is TRBJ2-5, the V gene TRBV14, with D perhaps TRBD2 (5 bases). Trimming cost V 3 bases and J 5 bases, with 13 bases left between them. Germline CDR1 and CDR2: SGHDN and FVKESK. The CDR3 length is 14 residues.

V gene TRBV18 combines with J gene TRBJ2-2; D is unclear. Germline V lookup: CDR1 KGHSH, CDR2 LQKENI. This CDR3 region has 15 residues. Trimming removed 0 bases at V and 2 bases at J, with 7 bases between. The CDR3 nucleotides read TGTGCCAGCTCACCACCAGGGTTAAACACCGGGGAGCTGTTTTTT. Translation: CASSPPGLNTGELFF.

The chain carries TRBV4-3 and TRBJ1-1; D gene ambiguous. Between the trimmed V and J ends, which lost 5 bases and 0 bases, there was a span of 7 bases. CDR1 and CDR2 from the germline V gene are LGHNA and YSLEER. The CDR3 length is 13 residues. CDR3 sequence: CASSGDLNTEAFF. DNA of the CDR3: TGCGCCAGCAGCGGAGACTTGAACACTGAAGCTTTCTTT.

The rearrangement uses TRBV6-2 or TRBV6-3 and TRBJ2-7; 9 positions match TRBD1. This CDR3 region has 15 residues. The junction had 6 bases not matched to a gene; V was cut back by 6 bases and J by 0 bases. From germline, CDR1 is MNHEY and CDR2 SVGEGT. The CDR3 loop reads CASSPPGQGSYEQYF. In nucleotides, the CDR3 is TGTGCCAGCAGCCCCCCGGGACAGGGCTCCTACGAGCAGTACTTC.

The chain is built from TRBV6-5 and TRBJ1-5; D perhaps matches TRBD1 (6 bases). V was shortened by 6 bases and J by 7 bases, with 16 bases between the two germline ends. Germline CDR1 MNHEY, CDR2 SVGAGI. The CDR3 is 14 residues long. CDR3 DNA sequence: TGTGCCAGCAGGCCCAACAGGGTTGGCCAGCCCCAGCATTTT. It yields the protein CASRPNRVGQPQHF.

For the CDR3, the DNA is TGTGCCAGCAGTTCTTCCCTATGGTCCCTGCAAGAGACCCAGTACTTC. This codes for CASSSSLWSLQETQYF. This rearrangement joins TRBV6-6 to TRBJ2-5; no definite D call. The CDR3 runs to 16 residues. Germline assignment: CDR1 MNHNY and CDR2 SVGAGI (reference sequence). Trimming took off 4 bases at V and 2 bases at J, with 17 bases between the two ends.

The gene calls are TRBV5-4 and TRBJ1-2, with TRBD1 as a possible D gene (6 bases). The V end lost 2 bases, the J end lost 7 bases, and 15 bases lay between the germline ends. This CDR3 contains 14 residues. In germline, CDR1 is SGHNT, CDR2 YYREEE (reference sequence). Written as DNA, the CDR3 is TGTGCCAGCAGCTTTCGCAGGGGCTGGAGTGGCTACACCTTC. Amino acids: CASSFRRGWSGYTF.

This sequence joins TRBV6-6 and TRBJ2-1, with D possibly being TRBD1 or TRBD2 (5 bases each). The CDR3 spans 13 residues. Germline-derived CDR1 and CDR2 are MNHNY and SVGAGI (reference sequence). V was clipped by 8 bases and J by 2 bases, with 10 bases between them. The CDR3 DNA sequence: TGTGCCAGCTCGGTGGGACCCTACAATGAGCAGTTCTTC. It codes for CASSVGPYNEQFF.

This clone was detected only once. This chain joins TRBV30 and TRBJ1-1; D perhaps matches TRBD1 (6 bases). Germline loops: CDR1 GTSNPN, CDR2 SVGIG (reference sequence). Trimming removed 2 bases at V and 4 bases at J, with 11 bases between. The CDR3 is 13 residues long. DNA of the CDR3: TGTGCCTGGAGTACACAGGGTGGCACTGAAGCTTTCTTT. Protein: CAWSTQGGTEAFF.

This sequence joins TRBV10-3 and TRBJ1-1; D ambiguous. The CDR3 spans 11 residues. V was clipped by 10 bases and J by 3 bases, with 9 bases between them. Germline V gives CDR1 ENHRY, CDR2 SYGVKD. The CDR3 is CASQTYTEAFF. CDR3 coding DNA: TGTGCCAGTCAGACGTACACTGAAGCTTTCTTT.

J is TRBJ1-2 and V is TRBV18, with 10 bases aligning to TRBD1. This CDR3 is 16 amino acids long. Trimming took 2 bases from V and 2 from J; bases not matched to a gene: 5. The germline V gene has CDR1 KGHSH and CDR2 LQKENI. In nucleotides, the CDR3 is TGTGCCAGCTCACCAAGGACAGGGGGAGAGAACTATGGCTACACCTTC. This codes for CASSPRTGGENYGYTF. Based on the CDR3 plus reference TRBV18 and TRBJ1-2, the full variable domain is NAGVMQNPRHLVRRRGQEARLRCSPMKGHSHVYWYRQLPEEGLKFMVYLQKENIIDESGMPKERFSAEFPKEGPSILRIQQVVRGDSAAYFCASSPRTGGENYGYTFGSGTRLTVV.

The gene calls are TRBV10-3 and TRBJ2-7; D call uncertain. The germline V gene encodes CDR1 ENHRY and CDR2 SYGVKD. This CDR3 contains 14 residues. The V end was cut by 10 bases, the J end by 2 bases, with 18 bases between. The CDR3 loop is CATVTSQQTYEQYF. Written as DNA, the CDR3 is TGTGCCACCGTAACTTCCCAACAAACCTACGAGCAGTACTTC.

The V and J genes are TRBV7-9 and TRBJ1-3; D unresolved. This CDR3 is built from 14 residues. Trimming removed 5 bases from V and 8 bases from J, with 16 bases in between. Per the germline V gene, CDR1 is SEHNR and CDR2 is FQNEAQ (reference sequence). DNA for the CDR3: TGTGCCAGCAGCCCGGCGGGTAGGTGGGACACCATATATTTT. Its translation: CASSPAGRWDTIYF.

This clone was observed a single time. The chain has TRBV5-1 and TRBJ2-1; D possibly corresponds to TRBD2 (6 bases). This CDR3 has 16 residues. Looked up from germline, CDR1 is SGHRS and CDR2 is YFSETQ. Trimming pared 4 bases from V and 0 bases from J, leaving 14 bases between. As DNA, the CDR3 is TGCGCCAGCAGCGTCTCGGGGGAGATCTCCTACAATGAGCAGTTCTTC. It specifies CASSVSGEISYNEQFF.

The chain carries TRBV7-3 and TRBJ1-1, with 7 nucleotides matching TRBD1. CDR3 length equals 13 residues. Germline V gene lookup returns CDR1 SGHTA and CDR2 FQGTGA. The V segment lost 6 bases and the J segment 8 bases; nucleotides outside the gene matches: 9. CDR3 protein: CASSKQGRAEAFF. The CDR3 DNA follows: TGTGCCAGCAGTAAACAGGGGAGGGCGGAAGCTTTCTTT.

The rearrangement links TRBV5-5 to TRBJ1-1, with TRBD1 identical over 7 bases. V was clipped by 4 bases and J by 7 bases; unmatched bases: 10. Germline V lookup: CDR1 SGHKS, CDR2 YYEKEE (reference sequence). The CDR3 consists of 14 residues. DNA of the CDR3: TGTGCCAGCAGCACACGACAGGGATGGAATGAAGCTTTCTTT. It specifies CASSTRQGWNEAFF. Together with reference TRBV5-5 and TRBJ1-1, the CDR3 gives the full variable domain: DAGVTQSPTHLIKTRGQQVTLRCSPISGHKSVSWYQQVLGQGPQFIFQYYEKEERGRGNFPDRFSARQFPNYSSELNVNALLLGDSALYLCASSTRQGWNEAFFGQGTRLTVV.